These T cell receptor beta chains were read from a single sample in a study of T cells in Graves' hyperthyroidism and ophthalmopathy. TCRdb processed the multiplex PCR reads anew with MiXCR; each CDR3 protein has one entry. The sample has around 700,000 distinct CDR3 sequences; roughly 20% are singletons. The source material was blood. The source is a woman aged 50 to 60 with Graves' hyperthyroidism that later progressed to Graves' ophthalmopathy. Both conserved end residues are part of each CDR3. D genes are given only for firm matches. Not every row has a clone size; where given, it reads once, few, many or a size class.

clone size | J gene | D gene | V gene | CDR3 DNA | CDR3 protein
many | TRBJ2-3 | TRBD1 | TRBV12-3/TRBV12-4 | TGTGCCAGCAGTCCTGGGACAGGGGGAAACACAGATACGCAGTATTTT | CASSPGTGGNTDTQYF
few | TRBJ2-2 | NA | TRBV19 | TGTGCCAGTAGAGTCGACACCGGGGAGCTGTTTTTT | CASRVDTGELFF
NA | TRBJ2-7 | NA | TRBV6-1 | TGTGCCAGCAGTAAGGGACACGCCTACGAGCAGTACTTC | CASSKGHAYEQYF
NA | TRBJ2-2 | NA | TRBV3-1 | TGTGCCAGCAGCCAAAGCGAAGGGTCCGGGGAGCTGTTTTTT | CASSQSEGSGELFF
few | TRBJ1-2 | NA | TRBV9 | TGTGCCAGCAGCGTAGATGGGGGGACTAACTATGGCTACACCTTC | CASSVDGGTNYGYTF
NA | TRBJ2-2 | TRBD2 | TRBV4-2 | TGTGCCAGCAGCCAAGATTCGGGACTAGCGGACACCGGGGAGCTGTTTTTT | CASSQDSGLADTGELFF
NA | TRBJ2-5 | NA | TRBV7-3 | TGTGCCAGCAGCTCTCTATTGGGCGAGGTCCAAGAGACCCAGTACTTC | CASSSLLGEVQETQYF
many | TRBJ1-1 | TRBD1 | TRBV19 | TGTGCCAGTAGTGACAGGGGCGGGTATCGACTGGGTGAAGCTTTCTTT | CASSDRGGYRLGEAFF
NA | TRBJ1-3 | TRBD1 | TRBV11-1 | TGTGCCAGCAGCGAAGACAGGGGGCAGGACACCATATATTTT | CASSEDRGQDTIYF
many | TRBJ2-1 | TRBD2 | TRBV27 | TGTGCCAGCAGTATCTTTAGCGGGGGGGCCCGAGGGTACAATGAGCAGTTCTTC | CASSIFSGGARGYNEQFF
NA | TRBJ1-4 | NA | TRBV19 | TGTGCCAGTAGTATCGACCTGGGAGGAGAATTAGAGAAACTGTTTTTT | CASSIDLGGELEKLFF
many | TRBJ2-3 | NA | TRBV3-1 | TGTGCCAGCAGCCAAGAAGTAGATCCAAATACAGATACGCAGTATTTT | CASSQEVDPNTDTQYF
many | TRBJ2-3 | NA | TRBV7-8 | TGTGCCAGCAGCACCCATCAAGGGGGGGTCCGCACAGATACGCAGTATTTT | CASSTHQGGVRTDTQYF
NA | TRBJ1-4 | NA | TRBV6-6 | TGTGCCAGCAGTTACTCGACACAGGGTGAAAAACTGTTTTTT | CASSYSTQGEKLFF
NA | TRBJ1-4 | NA | TRBV4-1 | TGCGCCAGCAGCCTAGGGACAAGGCATGAAAAACTGTTTTTT | CASSLGTRHEKLFF
many | TRBJ1-1 | NA | TRBV3-1 | TGTGCCAGCAGCCAAGAAGCAGGGGAACCTGAGTACACTGAAGCTTTCTTT | CASSQEAGEPEYTEAFF
many | TRBJ2-3 | TRBD2 | TRBV3-1 | TGTGCCAGCAGCCGTGGACTAGCGGGGGGCGTCACAGATACGCAGTATTTT | CASSRGLAGGVTDTQYF
many | TRBJ2-1 | TRBD1 | TRBV12-3/TRBV12-4 | TGTGCCAGCAGTTTAAACAGGGGCTTCGACTCCTACAATGAGCAGTTCTTC | CASSLNRGFDSYNEQFF
many | TRBJ2-2 | NA | TRBV18 | TGTGCCAGCTCACCTACGGCCACCGGGGAGCTGTTTTTT | CASSPTATGELFF
many | TRBJ2-4 | NA | TRBV5-1 | TGCGCCAGCAGCTTGGGGCAGGGAGGTCGGCACATTCAGTACTTC | CASSLGQGGRHIQYF
many | TRBJ1-3 | NA | TRBV2 | TGTGCCAGCAGTGACGGTAACTCTGGAAACACCATATATTTT | CASSDGNSGNTIYF
many | TRBJ2-1 | NA | TRBV2 | TGTGCCAGCAGCGTAGGGACCACCCTAACCTACAATGAGCAGTTCTTC | CASSVGTTLTYNEQFF
few | TRBJ2-7 | NA | TRBV20-1 | TGCAGTGCTAGAGAGATTCAGGGATTAGGCGAGCAGTACTTC | CSAREIQGLGEQYF
many | TRBJ1-3 | NA | TRBV20-1 | TGCAGTGCTACCAACCCGAGACCCGGGAACACCATATATTTT | CSATNPRPGNTIYF
few | TRBJ1-4 | TRBD1 | TRBV6-1 | TGTGCCAGCAGTGACAGGGGGACAGCTAATGAAAAACTGTTTTTT | CASSDRGTANEKLFF
NA | TRBJ1-5 | NA | TRBV20-1 | TGCAGTGCTAGAGAAGGGGGAGGGGGAAATCAGCCCCAGCATTTT | CSAREGGGGNQPQHF
few | TRBJ1-2 | TRBD1 | TRBV10-3 | TGTGCCATCAGAGGGACCTGGACAGGGGGCTACTCCCACTATGGCTACACCTTC | CAIRGTWTGGYSHYGYTF
many | TRBJ1-6 | TRBD1 | TRBV13 | TGTGCCAGCAAGCCGGGACAGGGTAATTCACCCCTCCACTTT | CASKPGQGNSPLHF
few | TRBJ1-5 | NA | TRBV6-5 | TGTGCCAGCAGTTACGCTGACGTTAATCAGCCCCAGCATTTT | CASSYADVNQPQHF
NA | TRBJ1-6 | NA | TRBV12-5 | TGTGCTAGTGGTTTGGGGCTTAATTCACCCCTCCACTTT | CASGLGLNSPLHF
NA | TRBJ1-2 | NA | TRBV29-1 | TGCAGCGGAGAAGACTTTTATGGCTACACCTTC | CSGEDFYGYTF
few | TRBJ2-6 | NA | TRBV7-8 | TGTGCCAGCAGCTTAGGGAGCGTTGGGGCCAACGTCCTGACTTTC | CASSLGSVGANVLTF
NA | TRBJ1-2 | NA | TRBV5-1 | TGCGCCAGCAGCTTTGGGGTGGGCGGCTACACCTTC | CASSFGVGGYTF
many | TRBJ2-1 | NA | TRBV5-1 | TGCGCCAGCAGCCTAGCTAGGCTCATGCCCGATGAGCAGTTCTTC | CASSLARLMPDEQFF
many | TRBJ2-3 | NA | TRBV11-1 | TGTGCCAGCAGCCTCCGGTTTGACAGGAACACAGATACGCAGTATTTT | CASSLRFDRNTDTQYF
few | TRBJ1-2 | TRBD1 | TRBV20-1 | TGCAGTGCTAGACTCCCTCAGACAGGGCATAACTATGGCTACACCTTC | CSARLPQTGHNYGYTF
many | TRBJ2-7 | NA | TRBV11-2 | TGTGCCAGCAGCTTAGGACGGGGAGGAAAAAGCTCCTACGAGCAGTACTTC | CASSLGRGGKSSYEQYF
many | TRBJ2-7 | TRBD1 | TRBV7-8 | TGTGCCAGCAGCTTACAAGGGGGCATTTCCTACGAGCAGTACTTC | CASSLQGGISYEQYF
many | TRBJ2-1 | NA | TRBV3-1 | TGTGCCAGCAGCCAATACTATGAGCAGTTCTTC | CASSQYYEQFF
NA | TRBJ2-1 | TRBD1 | TRBV18 | TGTGCCAGCTCACCAGGGGACAGGGTTGGTAATGAGCAGTTCTTC | CASSPGDRVGNEQFF
NA | TRBJ1-1 | NA | TRBV20-1 | TGCAGTGCCATGGGACCGACTGAAGCTTTCTTT | CSAMGPTEAFF
few | TRBJ2-2 | TRBD1 | TRBV29-1 | TGCAGCTATGGACAGGGGGCATCCGGGGAGCTGTTTTTT | CSYGQGASGELFF
NA | TRBJ1-6 | NA | TRBV5-8 | TGTGCCAGCAGCTTGGAACAGGGCAGACCTTATACCAATTCACCCCTCCACTTT | CASSLEQGRPYTNSPLHF
many | TRBJ1-1 | NA | TRBV19 | TGTGCCAGTAGTCCTAAACAGGGCTTGAACACTGAAGCTTTCTTT | CASSPKQGLNTEAFF
NA | TRBJ1-1 | NA | TRBV29-1 | TGCAGCGTTGAGGGATTGGGCACTGAAGCTTTCTTT | CSVEGLGTEAFF
many | TRBJ2-3 | TRBD2 | TRBV27 | TGTGCCAGCAGTAGTCCCGGGACTAGCGGGGTAGGAAATACGCAGTATTTT | CASSSPGTSGVGNTQYF
few | TRBJ2-1 | NA | TRBV24-1 | TGTGCCACCAGTGGGGGTGGGGGGACCTACAATGAGCAGTTCTTC | CATSGGGGTYNEQFF
few | TRBJ2-1 | NA | TRBV11-2 | TGTGCCAGCAGCCTCGACAGCGATTCCTACAATGAGCAGTTCTTC | CASSLDSDSYNEQFF
few | TRBJ1-2 | TRBD1 | TRBV7-2 | TGTGCCAGCAGCGACCAGGGGGCGAAGGGCTACACCTTC | CASSDQGAKGYTF
NA | TRBJ1-3 | NA | TRBV7-9 | TGTGCCAGCAGCTTAGCGCTAGACTCTGGAAACACCATATATTTT | CASSLALDSGNTIYF